These 9 T cell receptor beta chains share one sample of origin, sequenced in a study of cytomegalovirus exposure and HLA in healthy donors. Primers: 60 Vbeta forward and 13 Jbeta reverse. Libraries were prepared by immunoSEQ multiplex PCR; TCRdb keeps only in-frame clonotypes and omits some of them. The table shows over 80,000 clones, with 55% to 80% occurring only once. What was sequenced was PBMCs. These receptors all come from a middle-aged man in good health and CMV-seronegative.

This sequence joins TRBV20-1 and TRBJ2-3; no clear D. CDR1 and CDR2 from the germline V gene are DFQATT and SNEGSKA (reference sequence). V was shortened by 7 bases and J by 5 bases, with 10 bases between the two germline ends. The CDR3 totals 11 residues. In nucleotides, the CDR3 is TGCAGTGTTAGGCGTGTAGATACGCAGTATTTT. It codes for CSVRRVDTQYF.

The J gene is TRBJ2-7, the V gene TRBV13, with no clear D. Germline assignment: CDR1 PRHDT and CDR2 FYEKMQ (reference sequence). V was shortened by 3 bases and J by 3 bases, with 15 bases between the two germline ends. The CDR3 runs 15 residues. In nucleotides, the CDR3 is TGTGCCAGCAGCTTCAGAACTAAATCCTACTACGAGCAGTACTTC. Translated: CASSFRTKSYYEQYF.

The chain joins TRBV4-1 to TRBJ1-1; 7 positions match TRBD1. V dropped 2 bases and J dropped 4; count of bases not matched to a gene: 10. The CDR3 sequence is 16 residues long. Germline-derived CDR1 and CDR2 are MGHRA and YSYEKL. The CDR3 here is CASSQIARGKATEAFF. The CDR3 nucleotides read TGCGCCAGCAGCCAAATCGCCAGGGGGAAAGCCACTGAAGCTTTCTTT.

The CDR3 nucleotides are TGTGCCAGCAGGGAAATTGGGACAGCTAACTATGGCTACACCTTC. Its translation is CASREIGTANYGYTF. This chain links TRBV6-1 with TRBJ1-2; 7 bases align to TRBD1. The length of the CDR3 is 15 residues. V trimming: 6 bases; J trimming: 0 bases; junction bases outside the gene matches: 7. From germline, CDR1 is MNHNS and CDR2 SASEGT.

DNA of the CDR3: TGTGCCAGCAGCGCAGCATTAGCGGGGGGAATAATCACAGATACGCAGTATTTT. It encodes CASSAALAGGIITDTQYF. The chain joins TRBV7-8 to TRBJ2-3; 10 bases are a match to TRBD2. This CDR3 spans 18 amino acids. Trimming at V came to 5 bases and at J to 2 bases, leaving 13 bases not matched to a gene. Germline V gives CDR1 SGHVS, CDR2 FQNEAQ.

This clone has only a few counts. This rearrangement joins TRBV6-5 to TRBJ2-7, with a possible D match to TRBD2 (6 bases). From germline, CDR1 is MNHEY and CDR2 SVGAGI. The V end lost 0 bases, the J end lost 0 bases, and 12 bases lay between the germline ends. The CDR3 sequence is 16 residues long. CDR3 in amino acids: CASSYSRTTSSYEQYF. CDR3 coding DNA: TGTGCCAGCAGTTACTCGAGGACTACCAGCTCCTACGAGCAGTACTTC.

The rearrangement links TRBV4-1 to TRBJ1-6; D gene ambiguous. Germline lookup yields CDR1 MGHRA and CDR2 YSYEKL. Between the trimmed V and J ends, which lost 6 bases and 7 bases, there was a span of 13 bases. The CDR3 consists of 14 residues. The CDR3 region has the DNA TGCGCCAGCAGACTTCTACGCGGGAATTCACCCCTCCACTTT. It specifies CASRLLRGNSPLHF.

This chain connects TRBV30 to TRBJ2-3; D may be TRBD2 (6 bases). Germline values: CDR1 GTSNPN, CDR2 SVGIG (reference sequence). The CDR3 has 14 residues. The CDR3, as DNA: TGTGCGAGGGACTCAGGAACTAGCACAGATACGCAGTATTTT. Protein product: CARDSGTSTDTQYF. Filled out from reference TRBV30 and TRBJ2-3, the complete variable domain reads SQTIHQWPATLVQPVGSPLSLECTVEGTSNPNLYWYRQAAGRGLQLLFYSVGIGQISSEVPQNLSASRPQDRQFILSSKKLLLSDSGFYLCARDSGTSTDTQYFGPGTRLTVL.

The rearrangement joins TRBV10-3 to TRBJ1-1, with 7 bases that match TRBD1. The CDR3 runs to 15 residues. Germline-derived CDR1 and CDR2 are ENHRY and SYGVKD. The V and J ends lost 0 bases and 1 base, in that order; junction bases with no gene match: 2. The CDR3 here is CAISESSGGNTEAFF. CDR3 sequence (DNA): TGTGCCATCAGTGAGTCATCAGGGGGGAACACTGAAGCTTTCTTT.